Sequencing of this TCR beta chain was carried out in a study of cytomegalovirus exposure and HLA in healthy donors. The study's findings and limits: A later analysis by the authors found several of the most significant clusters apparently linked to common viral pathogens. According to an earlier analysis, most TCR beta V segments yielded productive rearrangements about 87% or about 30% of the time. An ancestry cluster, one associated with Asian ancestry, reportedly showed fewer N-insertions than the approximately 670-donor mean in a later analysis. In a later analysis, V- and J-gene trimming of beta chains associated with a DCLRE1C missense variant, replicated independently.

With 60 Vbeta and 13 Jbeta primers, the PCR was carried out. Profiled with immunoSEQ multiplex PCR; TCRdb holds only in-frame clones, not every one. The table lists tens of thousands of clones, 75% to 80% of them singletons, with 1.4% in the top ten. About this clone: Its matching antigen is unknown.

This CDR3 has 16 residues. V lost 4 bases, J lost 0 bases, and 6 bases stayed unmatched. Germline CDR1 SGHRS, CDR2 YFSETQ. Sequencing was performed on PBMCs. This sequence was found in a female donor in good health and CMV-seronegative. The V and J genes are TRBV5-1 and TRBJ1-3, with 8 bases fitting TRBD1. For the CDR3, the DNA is TGCGCCAGCAGCCCCCGGACAGGGCACTCTGGAAACACCATATATTTT. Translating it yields CASSPRTGHSGNTIYF.